This T cell receptor (beta chain) derives from a study of shared clonotypes between healthy human individuals. A word on this clone: Its antigen is still unknown.

Positive CCR7 selection of CD45RO-negative cells yielded the naive CD8 cells, and terminally differentiated effector memory CD45RA+ cells were excluded. TCRdb's table, derived via immunoSEQ multiplex PCR, lists solely in-frame clones and lacks some. Here the sample spans under 700,000 clones, 95% being singletons. Findings of the study overall: The researchers took only blood, and tissue repertoires probably look different.

This TCR came from a woman in her 30s in good health. Sample: naive CD8+ T cells sorted from blood.

DNA of the CDR3: TGTGCCAGCAGCTCTTACACGACTAGCGGGTCCTACGAGCAGTACTTC. Its translation is CASSSYTTSGSYEQYF. The J gene is TRBJ2-7, the V gene TRBV5-4, with 10 bases lining up with TRBD2. The CDR3 extends over 16 amino acids. The V gene end was trimmed by 3 bases and the J gene end by 1 base; junction bases not matched to a gene: 7. CDR1 and CDR2 from the germline V gene are SGHNT and YYREEE (reference sequence).